This T cell receptor beta chain is drawn from a study of cytotoxic CD8 clonotypes in ibrutinib-treated CLL. About the research overall: Once patients had received a median 12 months of treatment, range 6 to 36, response samples were obtained. Study results and caveats: Public clonotypes, rarely seen, contracted or held steady on treatment. Clonality increased with ibrutinib response but returned toward baseline at progression.

This clone was seen a handful of times. Its antigen is currently unknown. This CDR3 has 19 amino acids. The V and J ends lost 3 bases and 0 bases respectively, with 24 bases between them. The germline gives CDR1 SGDLS, CDR2 YYNGEE. Investigators sought sequencing depths of between 1 in 200,000 and 1 in 1 million T cells. Libraries were prepared by immunoSEQ multiplex PCR; TCRdb keeps only in-frame clonotypes and omits some of them. Here the sample spans some 300,000 clones, 80% being singletons. The sequence was obtained from a human donor with chronic lymphocytic leukemia. The sequencing here drew on PBMCs, taken before ibrutinib treatment. The V call is TRBV9, the J call TRBJ1-2; D gene unclear. The CDR3: CASSAKYIIGQSANYGYTF. The CDR3 coding sequence is TGTGCCAGCAGCGCAAAATATATAATCGGCCAGTCCGCTAACTATGGCTACACCTTC.